Each of the 8 T cell receptor beta chains below was sequenced from the same sample in a study of cytomegalovirus exposure and HLA in healthy donors. The PCR used 60 Vbeta and 13 Jbeta primers. The table came from immunoSEQ multiplex PCR; TCRdb's copy has only in-frame clones and leaves some out. The top ten hold about 4.2% of the sample, which has approximately 27,000 clones, about two thirds seen once. The sample comprised PBMCs. The receptors were gathered from a woman between 50 and 59 years old in good health and CMV-seronegative.

The chain carries TRBV2 and TRBJ1-5; 10 bases are shared with TRBD1. The V segment lost 3 bases and the J segment 9 bases; nucleotides outside the gene matches: 14. There are 17 residues in the CDR3. Germline V gene lookup returns CDR1 SNHLY and CDR2 FYNNEI. CDR3 DNA: TGTGCCAGCAGTGAGCCCCTTTACGACAGGGGGCGCAGGCCCCAGCATTTT. Translated, it gives CASSEPLYDRGRRPQHF.

The genes are TRBV7-3 and TRBJ2-1; 7 positions agree with TRBD1. Germline V gives CDR1 SGHTA, CDR2 FQGTGA. This CDR3 region has 16 residues. With V trimmed by 5 bases and J by 6 bases, 13 bases remained unmatched. Written as DNA, the CDR3 is TGTGCCAGCAGCCCAACAGGGGCCGCCAGTTCCAATGAGCAGTTCTTC. Protein product: CASSPTGAASSNEQFF.

V usage is TRBV9 and J usage is TRBJ1-5; tentative D call: TRBD1 (6 bases). From germline, CDR1 is SGDLS and CDR2 YYNGEE. V lost 2 bases and J 2 bases, leaving 8 bases between the germline ends. The CDR3 contains 14 residues. The CDR3 protein is CASSVPGGNQPQHF. CDR3 nucleotides: TGTGCCAGCAGCGTCCCAGGGGGCAATCAGCCCCAGCATTTT.

The chain carries TRBV27 and TRBJ2-5; D unresolved. V gave up 6 bases and J gave up 3 bases, with 5 bases separating them. CDR1 is MNHEY and CDR2 is SMNVEV in the germline V gene (reference sequence). The CDR3 has 11 residues. The CDR3 region is CASSHKETQYF. As DNA, the CDR3 is TGTGCCAGCAGCCACAAAGAGACCCAGTACTTC.

V usage is TRBV7-6 and J usage is TRBJ2-2; the D gene is possibly TRBD2 (5 bases). The CDR3 contains 14 residues. The germline V and J ends were trimmed by 3 bases and 3 bases, with 8 bases remaining between them. CDR1 and CDR2 from the germline V gene are SGHVS and FNYEAQ. The CDR3 here is CASSFGRDTGELFF. The CDR3 DNA sequence: TGTGCCAGCAGCTTTGGGCGGGACACCGGGGAGCTGTTTTTT.

The J gene is TRBJ1-4, the V gene TRBV29-1; the D gene is possibly TRBD1 (6 bases). Germline loops: CDR1 SQVTM, CDR2 ANQGSEA. Trimming shortened V by 5 bases and J by 8 bases, and 9 bases separated the two germline ends. The CDR3 totals 11 residues. CDR3 nucleotide sequence: TGCAGCGTTATGGGGGCGGAAAAACTGTTTTTT. It translates to CSVMGAEKLFF.

This sequence joins TRBV11-1 and TRBJ1-2, with 7 positions matching TRBD1. The V segment lost 5 bases and the J segment 8 bases; nucleotides outside the gene matches: 8. Germline V lookup: CDR1 SGHAT, CDR2 FQDESV (reference sequence). This CDR3 is 13 amino acids long. CDR3 DNA sequence: TGTGCCAGCAGCCCTCTGACAGGGAACGGCTACACCTTC. It is translated as CASSPLTGNGYTF.

This clone has a handful of counts. This chain links TRBV28 with TRBJ2-5; D not certain. Per the germline V gene, CDR1 is MDHEN and CDR2 is SYDVKM. Trimming removed 6 bases at V and 3 bases at J, with 17 bases between. The CDR3 has 15 residues. The CDR3 DNA reads as TGTGCCAGCAGGATAGTACGGCTAAGCGAAGAGACCCAGTACTTC. Translation gives CASRIVRLSEETQYF.